The clone carrying this T cell receptor beta chain turned up a few times. This sample is drawn from a study of blood T cell repertoires in COVID-19. The repertoire was sequenced with immunoSEQ multiplex PCR; TCRdb's copy has only in-frame clones and lacks some. The repertoire consists of some 500,000 clones, with 88% occurring once and the leading ten covering over 1.5%. All enrollees were about 18 to 89 years old and from about 25 US areas. Cohort placement rested on clinical history that participants reported themselves. The receptor was isolated from a woman in her forties who had recovered from COVID-19. Sample: PBMCs or T cells enriched from blood (not recorded which).

CDR3: CASKWDRGRDYGYTF. The CDR3 coding sequence is TGTGCCAGCAAATGGGACAGGGGGCGCGACTATGGCTACACCTTC. This sequence joins TRBV2 and TRBJ1-2; the match to TRBD1 covers 12 bases. Looked up from germline, CDR1 is SNHLY and CDR2 is FYNNEI. This CDR3 region has 15 residues. V trimming: 7 bases; J trimming: 3 bases; junction bases outside the gene matches: 6.